A single sample is the source of the 15 T cell receptor beta chains below, sequenced in a study of blood T cell repertoires in COVID-19. The method was immunoSEQ multiplex PCR; TCRdb's version includes in-frame clones alone and lacks a portion of them. The table has 95,000 to 110,000 clones, less than 90% seen once. The specimen sequenced was peripheral blood. The origin of the receptors is a human donor in a cohort sampled during active COVID-19.

This clone was counted between two and nine times. The rearrangement links TRBV2 to TRBJ1-4, with D unclear. The CDR3 sequence is 13 residues long. Germline V gene lookup returns CDR1 SNHLY and CDR2 FYNNEI. Trimming removed 4 bases at V and 7 bases at J, with 10 bases between. The CDR3 sequence is CASSGGEIEKLFF. The CDR3 coding sequence is TGTGCCAGCAGTGGAGGTGAAATTGAAAAACTGTTTTTT. Combining the CDR3 with reference TRBV2 and TRBJ1-4 gives the whole variable domain EPEVTQTPSHQVTQMGQEVILRCVPISNHLYFYWYRQILGQKVEFLVSFYNNEISEKSEIFDDQFSVERPDGSNFTLKIRSTKLEDSAMYFCASSGGEIEKLFFGSGTQLSVL.

The rearrangement joins TRBV7-9 to TRBJ1-3; possible D gene TRBD1, 6 bases. The CDR3 is made up of 15 amino acids. CDR1 and CDR2 (germline): SEHNR, FQNEAQ (reference sequence). Deletions cut 5 bases from V and 3 bases from J, with 14 bases between. CDR3 protein: CASSPARGGGNTIYF. The CDR3 DNA reads TGTGCCAGCAGCCCCGCCAGGGGTGGTGGAAACACCATATATTTT.

The gene calls are TRBV7-2 and TRBJ2-5, with unresolved D. V was shortened by 5 bases and J by 5 bases, with 21 bases between the two germline ends. The CDR3 has 16 residues. CDR1 and CDR2 from the germline V gene are SGHTA and FQGNSA. The CDR3 sequence: CASSVRLFTVRETQYF. The CDR3 DNA reads as TGTGCCAGCAGCGTAAGACTGTTCACGGTGCGCGAGACCCAGTACTTC.

The chain carries TRBV29-1 and TRBJ1-2; possible D gene TRBD1, 5 bases. Germline CDR1 is SQVTM and CDR2 is ANQGSEA. The CDR3 is made up of 14 amino acids. V was trimmed by 6 bases and J by 2 bases, leaving 16 bases between them. DNA for the CDR3: TGCAGCGTCGTTCAGGGATTACCAAACTATGGCTACACCTTC. This encodes CSVVQGLPNYGYTF.

The chain links TRBV2 to TRBJ2-5; TRBD2 matches 9 bases. Trimming cost V 0 bases and J 5 bases; bases outside gene matches: 4. The CDR3 is 15 amino acids. From germline, CDR1 is SNHLY and CDR2 FYNNEI. The CDR3 coding sequence is TGTGCCAGCAGTGAAGCGCTTGCGGGAGGGGAGACCCAGTACTTC. It codes for CASSEALAGGETQYF.

This clone was seen a handful of times. This chain joins TRBV30 and TRBJ1-1; 11 nucleotides agree with TRBD1. CDR1 GTSNPN and CDR2 SVGIG come from the germline V gene (reference sequence). The CDR3 spans 14 residues. V lost 3 bases, J lost 5 bases, and 5 bases stayed unmatched. CDR3 sequence reads: CAWRAGTGGTEAFF. The CDR3 nucleotides are TGTGCCTGGAGAGCCGGGACAGGGGGGACTGAAGCTTTCTTT.

The chain is built from TRBV30 and TRBJ2-1, with D uncertain. Trimming took 7 bases from V and 6 from J, leaving 13 bases between them. Germline V gene data show CDR1 as GTSNPN and CDR2 as SVGIG (reference sequence). This CDR3 has 12 amino acids. For the CDR3, the DNA is TGTGCCTCGGGTCGGCAGTCCAATGAGCAGTTCTTC. Translation: CASGRQSNEQFF.

The CDR3 loop reads CASSDVQGWHGYTF. CDR3 DNA sequence: TGTGCCAGCAGCGATGTACAGGGGTGGCATGGCTACACCTTC. The rearrangement joins TRBV28 to TRBJ1-2; 7 nucleotides agree with TRBD1. The V segment lost 6 bases and the J segment 6 bases; nucleotides outside the gene matches: 10. CDR1 MDHEN and CDR2 SYDVKM come from the germline V gene. The CDR3 is 14 amino acids.

This clone was found a few times. V gene TRBV2 combines with J gene TRBJ1-2; 7 positions agree with TRBD1. CDR1 SNHLY and CDR2 FYNNEI come from the germline V gene. Trimming at V came to 4 bases and at J to 2 bases, leaving 1 base not matched to a gene. The CDR3 extends over 13 amino acids. In DNA, the CDR3 is TGTGCCAGCAGTGCGGGACAGAACTATGGCTACACCTTC. Protein sequence: CASSAGQNYGYTF.

This clone was detected a few times. This chain connects TRBV19 to TRBJ1-5, with D possibly being TRBD1 (6 bases). Germline values: CDR1 LNHDA, CDR2 SQIVND (reference sequence). V gave up 6 bases and J gave up 7 bases, with 19 bases separating them. There are 15 residues in the CDR3. The chain's CDR3 is CASRIFSGDPQPQHF. CDR3 nucleotide sequence: TGTGCCAGTAGGATATTTTCAGGGGACCCACAGCCCCAGCATTTT.

The chain employs TRBV5-1 and TRBJ2-7; 10 bases fit TRBD1. V dropped 0 bases and J dropped 3; count of bases not matched to a gene: 3. CDR1 SGHRS and CDR2 YFSETQ come from the germline V gene. The CDR3 consists of 15 residues. The CDR3 bases are TGCGCCAGCAGCTTGGGACAGGGGGCCATCTACGAGCAGTACTTC. It specifies CASSLGQGAIYEQYF.

The chain combines TRBV10-3 with TRBJ2-7; 8 bases are a match to TRBD2. Germline CDR1 is ENHRY and CDR2 is SYGVKD. The CDR3 is 16 residues long. Trimming removed 0 bases from V and 6 bases from J; junction bases left unmatched: 10. The CDR3 here is CAISESTRSGGTEQYV. In DNA, the CDR3 is TGTGCCATCAGTGAGTCGACTCGGAGCGGGGGAACCGAGCAGTACGTC.

This chain's CDR3 is CASRMDNYNEQFF. CDR3 nucleotides: TGTGCCAGCAGGATGGACAACTACAATGAGCAGTTCTTC. This sequence joins TRBV7-2 and TRBJ2-1, with D possibly TRBD1 on 5 matching bases. Germline CDR1 is SGHTA and CDR2 is FQGNSA. The CDR3 is made up of 13 amino acids. The ends were cut back, 6 bases at V and 3 bases at J, with 9 bases in the middle.

The chain links TRBV6-1 to TRBJ2-2; D possibly corresponds to TRBD1 (6 bases). CDR1 is MNHNS and CDR2 is SASEGT in the germline V gene. The CDR3 has 17 amino acids. Trimming left V 0 bases short and J 4 bases short, with 15 bases between. The CDR3 spells CASSEAVAGVSTGELFF. The CDR3 DNA sequence: TGTGCCAGCAGTGAAGCGGTCGCAGGGGTTAGCACCGGGGAGCTGTTTTTT.

The chain is built from TRBV19 and TRBJ1-1; 8 bases are shared with TRBD1. Germline V lookup: CDR1 LNHDA, CDR2 SQIVND (reference sequence). The length of the CDR3 is 13 residues. Trimming cost V 5 bases and J 4 bases; bases outside gene matches: 3. CDR3 loop: CASSLDRATEAFF. The CDR3 DNA reads TGTGCCAGTAGTCTGGACAGGGCCACTGAAGCTTTCTTT.